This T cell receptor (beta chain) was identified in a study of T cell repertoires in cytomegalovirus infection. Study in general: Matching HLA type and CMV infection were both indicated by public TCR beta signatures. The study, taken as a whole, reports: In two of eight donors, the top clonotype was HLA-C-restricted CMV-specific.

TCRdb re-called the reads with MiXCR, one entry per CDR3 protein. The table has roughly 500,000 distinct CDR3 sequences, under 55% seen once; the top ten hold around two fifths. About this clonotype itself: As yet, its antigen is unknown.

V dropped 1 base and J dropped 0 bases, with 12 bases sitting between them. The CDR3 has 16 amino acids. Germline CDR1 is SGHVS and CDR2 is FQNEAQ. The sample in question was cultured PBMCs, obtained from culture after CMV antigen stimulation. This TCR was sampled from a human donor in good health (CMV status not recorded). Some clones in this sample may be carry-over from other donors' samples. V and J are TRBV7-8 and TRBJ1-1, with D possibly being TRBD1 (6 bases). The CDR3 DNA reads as TGTGCCAGCAGCTTAGTCCAGGGGAGCATGAACACTGAAGCTTTCTTT. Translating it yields CASSLVQGSMNTEAFF. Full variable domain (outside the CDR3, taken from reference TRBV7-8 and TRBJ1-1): GAGVSQSPRYKVAKRGQDVALRCDPISGHVSLFWYQQALGQGPEFLTYFQNEAQLDKSGLPSDRFFAERPEGSVSTLKIQRTQQEDSAVYLCASSLVQGSMNTEAFFGQGTRLTVV.